The 32 T cell receptor beta chains below come from one sample, sequenced in a study of tumor and adjacent non-tumor tissue in lung cancer. No cell sorting was done before RNA was extracted from the tissue. This non-tumor lung sample came from over 3 cm beyond the tumor edge. Three rounds of nested PCR, following a modified ARM-PCR protocol, produced the TCRbeta library. TCRdb independently ran MiXCR on the multiplex PCR reads; one entry per CDR3 protein. The sample includes tens of thousands of distinct CDR3 sequences, around 64% of them seen just once. The source material was distant non-tumor lung tissue. The receptors were sampled from a woman in her seventies with non-small cell lung cancer.

Worth noting for this clonotype: A read error may produce the germline difference seen at one junction end. The chain uses TRBV4-1 and TRBJ2-7; D not certain. In germline, CDR1 is MGHRA, CDR2 YSYEKL. The CDR3 sequence is 15 residues long. The CDR3 DNA is TGCGCCAGCAGCCAAGGTGGCCAAGCAGCCTACGAGCAATACTTC. Encoded protein: CASSQGGQAAYEQYF.

As concerns this clonotype: Its ends do not fully match the called genes, so a read error is possible. This chain links TRBV10-3 with TRBJ2-7; 11 bases line up with TRBD2. Looked up from germline, CDR1 is ENHRY and CDR2 is SYGVKD. The CDR3 length is 15 residues. For the CDR3, the DNA is TGTGCCATCAGGGAGGGGACTAGCGGTTACTACGAGCGGTACTTC. This translates into CAIREGTSGYYERYF.

For this clonotype: Since no conserved phenylalanine or tryptophan closes the CDR3, a read error is the likely cause. The chain carries TRBV2 and TRBJ2-7; D perhaps matches TRBD2 (5 bases). The CDR3 spans 14 residues. V lost 5 bases to trimming and J lost 2 bases, with 13 bases between them. Germline V lookup: CDR1 SNHLY, CDR2 FYNNEI. The CDR3 is CASSTRLSPYEQYS. The CDR3 DNA sequence: TGTGCCAGCAGTACGAGACTATCACCCTACGAGCAGTACTCC.

In the case of this clonotype: An end of the junction differs from the germline gene, which may be a read error. This rearrangement joins TRBV4-1 to TRBJ1-6; 8 bases match TRBD1. This CDR3 is built from 15 residues. Germline values: CDR1 MGHRA, CDR2 YSYEKL. This chain's CDR3 is CASGQARDRMSPLHF. Here the CDR3 DNA reads TGTGCCAGCGGCCAAGCCCGGGACAGGATGTCACCCCTCCACTTT.

With regard to this clonotype: This clone may be a read error of a much larger clone one base away. The chain links TRBV7-2 to TRBJ2-5; possible D gene TRBD2, 6 bases. From germline, CDR1 is SGHTA and CDR2 FQGNSA. CDR3 length equals 14 residues. This CDR3 reads CASNHDAGGETQHF. CDR3 sequence (DNA): TGTGCCAGCAACCACGACGCGGGCGGGGAGACCCAGCACTTC.

Comment on this clonotype: A much bigger clone sits one base away, suggesting this may be a read error. This chain connects TRBV19 to TRBJ2-7, with TRBD2 identical over 8 bases. Germline V gives CDR1 LNHDA, CDR2 SQIVND (reference sequence). V dropped 4 bases and J dropped 2; count of bases not matched to a gene: 7. This CDR3 is built from 15 residues. As DNA, the CDR3 is TGTGCCAGTAGTACCCTGGAGGGACTAGCCTACGAGCAGTACTTC. Amino acid sequence: CASSTLEGLAYEQYF.

V and J are TRBV14 and TRBJ2-3; D may correspond to TRBD1 or TRBD2 (5 bases each). Germline V CDR1 and CDR2: SGHDN, FVKESK. The CDR3 contains 16 residues. V lost 4 bases, J lost 9 bases, and 23 bases lay in between. CDR3 coding DNA: TGTGCCAGCAGCCGGGGGAACGAGCGGAGGACGGTCACGCAGTATTTT. Its protein is CASSRGNERRTVTQYF.

Regarding this clonotype: A read error may account for a junction end that differs from germline. This rearrangement joins TRBV5-5 to TRBJ2-1; 7 positions match TRBD1. The CDR3 runs to 13 residues. CDR1 is SGHKS, CDR2 YYEKEE, per germline (reference sequence). CDR3 sequence (DNA): TGTACCAGCACCGGACAGGAGGCATATGAGCAGTTCTTC. Amino acid sequence: CTSTGQEAYEQFF. Drawing the rest from reference TRBV5-5 and TRBJ2-1, the complete variable domain is DAGVTQSPTHLIKTRGQQVTLRCSPISGHKSVSWYQQVLGQGPQFIFQYYEKEERGRGNFPDRFSARQFPNYSSELNVNALLLGDSALYLCTSTGQEAYEQFFGPGTRLTVL.

In regard to this clonotype: The junction departs from germline at one end; a sequencing error may be responsible. V gene TRBV10-2 combines with J gene TRBJ2-7, with D perhaps being TRBD1 or TRBD2 (5 bases each). This CDR3 is built from 14 residues. Germline V lookup: CDR1 WSHSY, CDR2 SAAADI. This CDR3 reads CASSALALSRQQHF. CDR3 sequence (DNA): TGCGCCAGCAGTGCTCTAGCACTTAGTCGACAGCAGCACTTC.

Comment on this clonotype: A clone one base away is much larger, so this may be a read error. The conserved phenylalanine or tryptophan is not found at the CDR3 terminus, so this likely reflects a read error. This chain joins TRBV5-5 and TRBJ2-5; D gene ambiguous. Germline lookup yields CDR1 SGHKS and CDR2 YYEKEE (reference sequence). The CDR3 length is 15 residues. The ends were cut back, 1 base at V and 3 bases at J, with 13 bases in the middle. Written as DNA, the CDR3 is TGTGCCAGCAGCTTGAAGTCCGGAATAGAAGAGACCCAGTACTTA. As protein: CASSLKSGIEETQYL.

The sample holds many counts of this clonotype. The J gene is TRBJ1-2, the V gene TRBV12-5; D gene ambiguous. CDR1 is LGHNT and CDR2 is FRNRAP in the germline V gene. V was pared by 6 bases and J by 5 bases, with 13 bases between. The CDR3 has 13 amino acids. The CDR3 here is CASGPGSAYGYTF. Here the CDR3 DNA reads TGTGCTAGTGGCCCCGGGTCAGCTTATGGCTACACCTTC.

Comments on this clonotype: Likely a read error: the CDR3 ends without its conserved phenylalanine or tryptophan. The J gene is TRBJ2-1, the V gene TRBV29-1; D remains unclear. The CDR3 length is 12 residues. Germline V gene lookup returns CDR1 SQVTM and CDR2 ANQGSEA. The V end lost 4 bases, the J end lost 1 base, and 5 bases lay between the germline ends. The CDR3 nucleotides are TGCAGCGTTGGCAGGTCCTACAATGAGCAGTTCCTC. Protein: CSVGRSYNEQFL.

This clonotype came up a few times. The rearrangement links TRBV12-3 or TRBV12-4 to TRBJ2-3; D possibly matches TRBD1 or TRBD2 (5 bases each). V lost 0 bases and J lost 4, with 11 bases in between. This CDR3 is built from 15 residues. Here the CDR3 DNA reads TGTGCCAGCAGTTTAGCGGGGGTCCACTCAGATACGCAGTATTTT. This translates into CASSLAGVHSDTQYF.

Concerning this clonotype: Lacking the conserved final phenylalanine or tryptophan, this CDR3 likely reflects a read error. The chain has TRBV29-1 and TRBJ2-5; a possible D gene is TRBD1 (5 bases). Germline V CDR1 and CDR2: SQVTM, ANQGSEA. V was trimmed by 8 bases and J by 4 bases, leaving 17 bases between them. This CDR3 comprises 13 residues. The CDR3 DNA is TGCAGCACACGAAGGGGCGGCGGAGAGACCCAGTACATC. Residues: CSTRRGGGETQYI.

Comments on this clonotype: The CDR3 ends on some other residue instead of the conserved phenylalanine or tryptophan, so this is likely a read error. The chain combines TRBV4-1 with TRBJ2-1; 14 bases agree with TRBD2. Per germline, CDR1 MGHRA and CDR2 YSYEKL. There are 17 residues in the CDR3. The CDR3 DNA sequence: TGCACCAGCAGCTCCGAGACTAGCGGGAGGGAAGGTGGTGAGCAGTTCTTA. It translates to CTSSSETSGREGGEQFL.

This clonotype came up many times. The rearrangement links TRBV5-1 to TRBJ2-7; 9 positions match TRBD2. Losses at the gene ends were 1 base for V and 4 bases for J; bases not matched to a gene: 9. In germline, CDR1 is SGHRS, CDR2 YFSETQ. The CDR3 runs 16 residues. The CDR3 nucleotides read TGCGCCAGCAGCTTGCTCTCTAGCGGGGACATGTACGAGCAGTACTTC. As protein: CASSLLSSGDMYEQYF.

The chain is built from TRBV28 and TRBJ1-6; tentatively, D is TRBD1 (5 bases). This CDR3 is 15 amino acids long. Germline V lookup: CDR1 MDHEN, CDR2 SYDVKM. V was trimmed by 6 bases and J by 5 bases, leaving 14 bases between them. CDR3 sequence (DNA): TGTGCCAGCAGAAGAGGTGCAGGGAATAATTCACCCCTCCACTTT. It encodes CASRRGAGNNSPLHF. Drawing the rest from reference TRBV28 and TRBJ1-6, the complete variable domain is DVKVTQSSRYLVKRTGEKVFLECVQDMDHENMFWYRQDPGLGLRLIYFSYDVKMKEKGDIPEGYSVSREKKERFSLILESASTNQTSMYLCASRRGAGNNSPLHFGNGTRLTVT.

Of note for this clonotype: This could be a read error, since a much larger clone is one nucleotide away. Here the CDR3 omits its conserved ending phenylalanine or tryptophan, so a read error is the likely source. The chain recombines TRBV6-2 or TRBV6-3 with TRBJ2-1; TRBD2 aligns across 10 bases. The J segment lost 8 bases and the V segment lost 7 bases, leaving 5 bases of the junction unmatched. This CDR3 has 13 amino acids. CDR1 and CDR2 (germline): MNHEY, SVGEGT. This chain's CDR3 is CASTVAGGHEQFL. In DNA form, the CDR3 reads TGTGCCAGCACGGTAGCGGGAGGACATGAGCAGTTCCTC.

In the case of this clonotype: One junction end disagrees with the germline gene, perhaps due to a read error. V and J are TRBV4-1 and TRBJ2-5; 9 bases line up with TRBD2. CDR1 and CDR2 (germline): MGHRA, YSYEKL. The CDR3 sequence is 18 residues long. In DNA form, the CDR3 reads TGCGCCAGCAGCCAACCCTCAGCGGTGCTAGCGGGATCGGAGACCCACTACTTC. It translates to CASSQPSAVLAGSETHYF.

In regard to this clonotype: This clone may be a read error of a much larger clone one base away. The chain combines TRBV2 with TRBJ2-7, with TRBD2 identical over 13 bases. V shed 7 bases, J shed 6 bases, and the junction held 6 bases outside the gene matches. The CDR3 is 14 amino acids. Germline-derived CDR1 and CDR2 are SNHLY and FYNNEI. As DNA, the CDR3 is TGTGCCAGCACGTCGGGGACTAGCGGGACCGAGCAGTACTTC. Residues: CASTSGTSGTEQYF.

Concerning this clonotype: No conserved phenylalanine or tryptophan ends this CDR3, so it is likely a read error. The chain carries TRBV7-9 and TRBJ1-1; no definite D call. V lost 1 base to trimming and J lost 6 bases, with 9 bases between them. Germline CDR1 is SEHNR and CDR2 is FQNEAQ (reference sequence). The CDR3 spans 13 residues. The CDR3 reads CASSLVADSEAFY. In DNA, the CDR3 is TGTGCCAGCAGCTTAGTGGCGGACTCTGAAGCTTTCTAT.

This clonotype was seen repeatedly, ten times or more. The V and J genes are TRBV29-1 and TRBJ1-1; weak D call: TRBD1 (6 bases). This CDR3 comprises 13 residues. The V and J ends lost 6 bases and 6 bases respectively, with 17 bases between them. Germline-derived CDR1 and CDR2 are SQVTM and ANQGSEA. CDR3 sequence reads: CSVRYQGIPEAFF. In nucleotides, the CDR3 is TGCAGCGTAAGATACCAGGGGATCCCTGAAGCTTTCTTT.

This clonotype has ten or more counts. One end of the junction fails to match germline, which may point to a read error. The chain has TRBV7-3 and TRBJ1-1, with D possibly matching TRBD1 (5 bases). The CDR3 extends over 14 amino acids. Looked up from germline, CDR1 is SGHTA and CDR2 is FQGTGA. CDR3 DNA sequence: TGTGCCAGCAGCTTAAATCCAGGGATGACTGAAGCTTTCTTC. Protein: CASSLNPGMTEAFF.

In its sample, this clonotype was seen a few times. A much larger clone differs by one base, so this may be a read error. The CDR3 here is CASSTNGSTDTQYF. Written as DNA, the CDR3 is TGTGCCAGCAGCACAAACGGAAGCACAGATACGCAGTATTTT. The chain combines TRBV5-6 with TRBJ2-3; D call uncertain. The CDR3 spans 14 residues. Trimming left V 4 bases short and J 0 bases short, with 9 bases between. CDR1 SGHDT and CDR2 YYEEEE come from the germline V gene.

Details on this clonotype: One end of the junction is discordant with germline, which a read error may explain. V is TRBV4-1 and J is TRBJ1-1; D may be TRBD1 (6 bases). Germline V gene sequence: CDR1 MGHRA, CDR2 YSYEKL. This CDR3 has 14 amino acids. This CDR3 reads CANSTRTENAEVFF. CDR3 nucleotide sequence: TGCGCCAACAGCACCCGGACAGAGAACGCTGAAGTTTTCTTT.

As concerns this clonotype: A read error is likely, as this CDR3 ends without the conserved phenylalanine or tryptophan. J is TRBJ2-1 and V is TRBV29-1, with D perhaps assigned TRBD1 or TRBD2 (5 bases each). Germline CDR1 and CDR2: SQVTM and ANQGSEA. The CDR3 extends over 12 amino acids. V lost 3 bases, J lost 9 bases, and 12 bases lay in between. The CDR3 protein is CSVELNGAEQFL. The CDR3 bases are TGCAGCGTTGAGTTGAACGGGGCTGAGCAGTTCCTC.

Note on this clonotype: As the CDR3 is not closed by the conserved phenylalanine or tryptophan, this likely results from a read error. This chain connects TRBV29-1 to TRBJ2-1, with no clear D. V lost 2 bases to trimming and J lost 5 bases, with 7 bases between them. The CDR3 has 12 amino acids. Germline loops: CDR1 SQVTM, CDR2 ANQGSEA. The CDR3 sequence: CSVEQKNNEQFP. In DNA form, the CDR3 reads TGCAGCGTTGAACAGAAAAACAATGAGCAGTTCCCC.

In its sample, this clonotype was seen once. A read error may produce the germline difference seen at one junction end. The CDR3 here is CGSSSDLESDTQYF. CDR3 coding DNA: TGTGGCAGCAGCTCCGATTTGGAATCGGATACGCAGTATTTT. This chain joins TRBV5-4 and TRBJ2-3; D gene uncertain. Germline V gives CDR1 SGHNT, CDR2 YYREEE (reference sequence). CDR3 size: 14 residues.

As for this clonotype: As the CDR3 is not closed by the conserved phenylalanine or tryptophan, this likely results from a read error. This chain connects TRBV29-1 to TRBJ2-7; D not resolved. Looked up from germline, CDR1 is SQVTM and CDR2 is ANQGSEA. The CDR3 extends over 11 amino acids. Written as DNA, the CDR3 is TGCAGCGTTCCCGGATCCTACGGGCAGTACCTC. Protein product: CSVPGSYGQYL.

The chain carries TRBV4-1 and TRBJ2-5; D is uncertain. Germline V gene lookup returns CDR1 MGHRA and CDR2 YSYEKL. Trimming cost V 1 base and J 1 base, with 16 bases left between them. The CDR3 extends over 17 amino acids. The DNA of the CDR3 is TGCGCCAGCAGCCAAGGACTCAGGCTAATGGCCCAAGAGACCCAGTACTTC. It is translated as CASSQGLRLMAQETQYF.

Concerning this clonotype: This may be a read error, as it is one base from a much larger clone. The J gene is TRBJ1-1, the V gene TRBV7-8; D gene unclear. Germline V gene data show CDR1 as SGHVS and CDR2 as FQNEAQ. This CDR3 spans 14 amino acids. V was trimmed by 1 base and J by 6 bases, leaving 12 bases between them. The CDR3 spells CASSLVGAVAEAFF. In DNA form, the CDR3 reads TGTGCCAGCAGCTTAGTAGGCGCGGTCGCTGAAGCTTTCTTT.

This clonotype was observed a few times. A read error may explain this, as a much larger clone is one base away. This sequence joins TRBV6-6 and TRBJ1-5; no clear D gene. The CDR3 sequence is 14 residues long. The germline V gene encodes CDR1 MNHNY and CDR2 SVGAGI (reference sequence). The CDR3 nucleotides are TGTGCCAGCAGTTACACGGATAGCAATCAGCCCCATCATTTT. Residues: CASSYTDSNQPHHF.